Below, 27 T cell receptor beta chains from the same sample are listed, as sequenced in a study of CD8 T cells in ankylosing spondylitis. TCRdb recomputed calls from the 5' RACE reads with MiXCR, one row per CDR3 protein. The sample lists approximately 150,000 distinct CDR3 sequences, roughly 30% occurring once. Sequenced input: synovial fluid, either unsorted or a sorted T cell fraction (not recorded which). These receptors were taken from a male donor with ankylosing spondylitis.

V gene TRBV7-9 combines with J gene TRBJ2-7; tentative D call: TRBD1 (5 bases). Germline CDR1 and CDR2: SEHNR and FQNEAQ (reference sequence). V lost 5 bases and J 5 bases, leaving 7 bases between the germline ends. The CDR3 has 11 amino acids. DNA of the CDR3: TGTGCCAGCAGCCAGGGCAACGAGCAGTACTTC. Its translation is CASSQGNEQYF.

Notes on this clonotype: Here the CDR3 omits its conserved ending phenylalanine or tryptophan, so a read error is the likely source. V gene TRBV13 combines with J gene TRBJ2-5; TRBD2 matches 7 bases. The CDR3 has 14 residues. Trimming removed 5 bases from V and 7 bases from J; junction bases left unmatched: 10. Per germline, CDR1 PRHDT and CDR2 FYEKMQ (reference sequence). The CDR3 region has the DNA TGTGCCAGCAGCCCCCGGGGGGAAATTGGGACCCAGTACCTC. It specifies CASSPRGEIGTQYL.

This chain connects TRBV3-1 to TRBJ1-3, with D hard to call. The CDR3 covers 14 residues. V was trimmed by 0 bases and J by 0 bases, leaving 3 bases between them. The germline gives CDR1 LGHDT, CDR2 YNNKEL (reference sequence). The CDR3 region is CASSQESSGNTIYF. The CDR3 DNA sequence: TGTGCCAGCAGCCAAGAGAGCTCTGGAAACACCATATATTTT.

The chain carries TRBV2 and TRBJ2-1; D not resolved. V lost 5 bases and J lost 9, with 8 bases in between. There are 11 residues in the CDR3. Germline V gives CDR1 SNHLY, CDR2 FYNNEI. CDR3 residues: CASSFGREQFF. As DNA, the CDR3 is TGTGCCAGCAGTTTCGGGCGTGAGCAGTTCTTC.

This clonotype appeared many times. V gene TRBV7-2 combines with J gene TRBJ2-5; 10 nucleotides align to TRBD2. V dropped 0 bases and J dropped 7; count of bases not matched to a gene: 8. Germline V gives CDR1 SGHTA, CDR2 FQGNSA. CDR3 length: 16 residues. The CDR3 loop is CASSLALAGDAGTQYF. CDR3 in DNA: TGTGCCAGCAGCTTAGCCCTAGCGGGAGACGCGGGGACCCAGTACTTC.

The rearrangement links TRBV20-1 to TRBJ2-5; 8 positions agree with TRBD1. CDR1 and CDR2 (germline): DFQATT, SNEGSKA (reference sequence). V gave up 2 bases and J gave up 4 bases; unmatched junction bases: 6. The CDR3 length is 14 residues. The CDR3 sequence is CSARPQGAGETQYF. The CDR3 DNA sequence: TGCAGTGCTAGACCCCAGGGGGCGGGAGAGACCCAGTACTTC.

The chain uses TRBV5-5 and TRBJ1-4; D unresolved. The CDR3 runs to 13 residues. Looked up from germline, CDR1 is SGHKS and CDR2 is YYEKEE (reference sequence). Trimming took off 5 bases at V and 6 bases at J, with 11 bases between the two ends. In nucleotides, the CDR3 is TGTGCCAGCAGGCCGGGAAACGATGAAAAACTGTTTTTT. This gives the protein CASRPGNDEKLFF.

This clonotype has a handful of counts. V gene TRBV29-1 combines with J gene TRBJ1-1, with 8 bases fitting TRBD1. V shed 6 bases, J shed 5 bases, and the junction held 8 bases outside the gene matches. The CDR3 extends over 13 amino acids. Germline V gene data show CDR1 as SQVTM and CDR2 as ANQGSEA. CDR3 in amino acids: CSVKDRERTEAFF. The CDR3 coding sequence is TGCAGCGTGAAGGACAGGGAAAGGACTGAAGCTTTCTTT.

This clonotype was seen more than once but under ten times. The chain couples TRBV6-2 or TRBV6-3 to TRBJ2-2, with 10 bases fitting TRBD2. Germline values: CDR1 MNHEY, CDR2 SVGEGT. Germline trimming cut 6 bases from V and 7 bases from J; bases unmatched to any gene: 8. The CDR3 covers 15 residues. The CDR3 DNA sequence: TGTGCCAGCAGCCTTAGCGGGGGGAACCTCGGGGAGCTGTTTTTT. Amino acid sequence: CASSLSGGNLGELFF.

V is TRBV5-1 and J is TRBJ2-1, with TRBD2 matching over 10 bases. CDR3 length: 17 residues. Germline V gives CDR1 SGHRS, CDR2 YFSETQ. V gave up 2 bases and J gave up 0 bases; unmatched junction bases: 5. The CDR3 is CASSFKAGGSSYNEQFF. CDR3 in DNA: TGCGCCAGCAGCTTCAAAGCGGGGGGGAGCTCCTACAATGAGCAGTTCTTC.

In this sample, this clonotype turned up a few times. This sequence joins TRBV12-3 or TRBV12-4 and TRBJ1-2, with D hard to call. V lost 6 bases and J lost 8, with 19 bases in between. The CDR3 length is 14 residues. The CDR3: CASSLWGAAEGYTF. The CDR3 bases are TGTGCCAGCAGCCTCTGGGGAGCGGCAGAGGGCTACACCTTC.

This sequence joins TRBV2 and TRBJ2-1, with 11 bases lining up with TRBD1. The CDR3 has 15 amino acids. Germline V gene data show CDR1 as SNHLY and CDR2 as FYNNEI. V lost 6 bases, J lost 4 bases, and 5 bases stayed unmatched. Here the CDR3 reads CASRQGQGGYNEQFF. The CDR3 coding sequence is TGTGCCAGCAGGCAGGGACAGGGGGGGTACAATGAGCAGTTCTTC.

The genes are TRBV20-1 and TRBJ1-1; 8 bases align to TRBD1. The CDR3 totals 15 residues. The germline CDR1 and CDR2 sequences are DFQATT and SNEGSKA (reference sequence). Trimming at V came to 1 base and at J to 4 bases, leaving 8 bases not matched to a gene. The CDR3 here is CSARVPRGQGTEAFF. DNA for the CDR3: TGCAGTGCTAGAGTTCCCAGGGGGCAGGGCACTGAAGCTTTCTTT.

V gene TRBV11-2 combines with J gene TRBJ2-1; 7 bases are a match to TRBD2. J was trimmed by 4 bases and V by 1 base; bases with no gene match: 7. Germline V gene data show CDR1 as SGHAT and CDR2 as FQNNGV. This CDR3 has 16 residues. CDR3 protein: CASSLVPASGYNEQFF. The CDR3 region has the DNA TGTGCCAGCAGCTTAGTCCCCGCTAGCGGTTACAATGAGCAGTTCTTC.

The chain has TRBV2 and TRBJ2-7; D might be TRBD1 or TRBD2, each matching 5 bases. Looked up from germline, CDR1 is SNHLY and CDR2 is FYNNEI. This CDR3 has 12 residues. Trimming pared 8 bases from V and 2 bases from J, leaving 10 bases between. Here the CDR3 DNA reads TGTGCCAGCGCTAGGGGACCCTACGAGCAGTACTTC. Amino acid sequence: CASARGPYEQYF.

In this sample, this clonotype turned up a few times. The chain carries TRBV9 and TRBJ2-3; weak D call: TRBD2 (6 bases). V lost 4 bases, J lost 0 bases, and 15 bases lay in between. This CDR3 contains 16 residues. Germline V gives CDR1 SGDLS, CDR2 YYNGEE. DNA for the CDR3: TGTGCCAGCAGCCCCCTGGGGGGATTTAGCACAGATACGCAGTATTTT. Amino acid sequence: CASSPLGGFSTDTQYF.

This chain joins TRBV2 and TRBJ2-3; TRBD2 matches at 13 bases. The germline CDR1 and CDR2 sequences are SNHLY and FYNNEI. V shed 2 bases, J shed 2 bases, and the junction held 1 base outside the gene matches. The CDR3 covers 16 residues. CDR3 sequence reads: CASSETSGRVTDTQYF. The CDR3, as DNA: TGTGCCAGCAGTGAAACTAGCGGGAGGGTCACAGATACGCAGTATTTT.

The chain recombines TRBV7-2 with TRBJ2-2; no clear D. Trimming took off 5 bases at V and 1 base at J, with 11 bases between the two ends. Per germline, CDR1 SGHTA and CDR2 FQGNSA. The CDR3 length is 15 residues. For the CDR3, the DNA is TGTGCCAGCAGCCCCCTTCCGGGGAACACCGGGGAGCTGTTTTTT. Amino acid sequence: CASSPLPGNTGELFF. Variable domain in full (rest from reference TRBV7-2 and TRBJ2-2): GAGVSQSPSNKVTEKGKDVELRCDPISGHTALYWYRQSLGQGLEFLIYFQGNSAPDKSGLPSDRFSAERTGGSVSTLTIQRTQQEDSAVYLCASSPLPGNTGELFFGEGSRLTVL.

This clonotype was picked up a small number of times. The rearrangement joins TRBV11-1 to TRBJ2-3; 11 bases line up with TRBD2. The CDR3 has 16 residues. Germline-derived CDR1 and CDR2 are SGHAT and FQDESV (reference sequence). V was clipped by 3 bases and J by 1 base; unmatched bases: 3. The CDR3 sequence is CASSFLTSGGTDTQYF. CDR3 sequence (DNA): TGTGCCAGCAGCTTCTTGACTAGCGGGGGCACAGATACGCAGTATTTT.

This clonotype was seen more than once but under ten times. The chain couples TRBV12-3 or TRBV12-4 to TRBJ2-2; maybe TRBD1 (7 bases). Trimming cost V 4 bases and J 5 bases, with 14 bases left between them. CDR3 length: 15 amino acids. CDR3 DNA: TGTGCCAGCAGTTCCCGACAGGGAGGAACCGGGGAGCTGTTTTTT. It translates to CASSSRQGGTGELFF.

The J gene is TRBJ2-1, the V gene TRBV7-2; 7 positions match TRBD2. V lost 3 bases and J lost 8; bases outside the gene matches: 7. This CDR3 region has 14 residues. Germline assignment: CDR1 SGHTA and CDR2 FQGNSA. CDR3: CASSFGGSPHEQFF. The CDR3 DNA reads TGTGCCAGCAGCTTCGGCGGGAGCCCTCATGAGCAGTTCTTC. Filled out from reference TRBV7-2 and TRBJ2-1, the complete variable domain reads GAGVSQSPSNKVTEKGKDVELRCDPISGHTALYWYRQSLGQGLEFLIYFQGNSAPDKSGLPSDRFSAERTGGSVSTLTIQRTQQEDSAVYLCASSFGGSPHEQFFGPGTRLTVL.

This CDR3 reads CASSNQNTGELFF. CDR3 in DNA: TGCGCCAGCAGCAATCAAAACACCGGGGAGCTGTTTTTT. The chain carries TRBV5-1 and TRBJ2-2; no clear D gene. Germline V gene lookup returns CDR1 SGHRS and CDR2 YFSETQ. V dropped 4 bases and J dropped 2 bases, with 6 bases sitting between them. This CDR3 spans 13 amino acids. The whole variable domain, remainder taken from reference TRBV5-1 and TRBJ2-2, is KAGVTQTPRYLIKTRGQQVTLSCSPISGHRSVSWYQQTPGQGLQFLFEYFSETQRNKGNFPGRFSGRQFSNSRSEMNVSTLELGDSALYLCASSNQNTGELFFGEGSRLTVL.

The J gene is TRBJ2-1, the V gene TRBV14, with 10 bases fitting TRBD2. CDR1 is SGHDN and CDR2 is FVKESK in the germline V gene. The trim removed 0 bases at V and 6 bases at J, leaving 29 bases unmatched. CDR3 size: 24 residues. For the CDR3, the DNA is TGTGCCAGCAGCCAAGAGTTGTTGCTTTTTGGGGTGGGACGGCTAGCGGGAGTCGGCAATGAGCAGTTCTTC. It specifies CASSQELLLFGVGRLAGVGNEQFF.

The chain uses TRBV27 and TRBJ1-1, with D perhaps matching TRBD1 (6 bases). Trimming removed 4 bases at V and 3 bases at J, with 18 bases between. Germline V CDR1 and CDR2: MNHEY, SMNVEV (reference sequence). The CDR3 loop spans 16 amino acids. Here the CDR3 DNA reads TGTGCCAGCAGTTCTGCCTTTGGGGGCGGAGACACTGAAGCTTTCTTT. This translates into CASSSAFGGGDTEAFF.

V and J are TRBV20-1 and TRBJ2-3, with 7 bases identical to TRBD1. The CDR3 has 16 residues. Germline loops: CDR1 DFQATT, CDR2 SNEGSKA (reference sequence). With V trimmed by 4 bases and J by 2 bases, 12 bases remained unmatched. The CDR3 DNA sequence: TGCAGTGCTACCCCGCCGACAGGGTACCCCACAGATACGCAGTATTTT. Amino acid sequence: CSATPPTGYPTDTQYF.

The V call is TRBV7-6, the J call TRBJ2-7; 7 bases are shared with TRBD2. This CDR3 comprises 15 residues. Germline V gene lookup returns CDR1 SGHVS and CDR2 FNYEAQ. Germline trimming cut 5 bases from V and 4 bases from J; bases unmatched to any gene: 11. This CDR3 is CASSPSGGQGYEQYF. CDR3 sequence (DNA): TGTGCCAGCAGCCCCTCGGGGGGTCAAGGATACGAGCAGTACTTC.

This clonotype appeared a few times. V is TRBV29-1 and J is TRBJ2-1, with D hard to call. Looked up from germline, CDR1 is SQVTM and CDR2 is ANQGSEA. Trimming left V 7 bases short and J 6 bases short, with 10 bases between. The CDR3 covers 11 residues. The DNA of the CDR3 is TGCAGCGCTGACGGGCGCAATGAGCAGTTCTTC. Protein: CSADGRNEQFF.